This T cell receptor (beta chain) was recorded in a study of response to subunit inactivated influenza vaccine. Study results and caveats: Each seasonal influenza vaccination, the authors suggested, recruits few new T cells.

This clonotype was seen a few times. What it binds is unknown. TCRdb re-called the RT-PCR reads through MiXCR, storing one row per CDR3 protein. The sample consists of about 500,000 distinct CDR3 sequences, 16% of them appearing once. V was trimmed by 2 bases and J by 4 bases, leaving 12 bases between them. The CDR3 has 13 residues. In germline, CDR1 is SQVTM, CDR2 ANQGSEA. This sample comprised CD4+ T cells sorted from PBMCs, obtained less than 30 months after vaccination. The receptor was derived from a man aged 45-69 years who received an inactivated influenza vaccine. The chain uses TRBV29-1 and TRBJ2-7; D not resolved. The CDR3 loop reads CSVELDGMYEQYF. Here the CDR3 DNA reads TGCAGCGTTGAACTGGATGGGATGTACGAGCAGTACTTC.